One T cell receptor (beta chain) is described in this entry. This sample stems from a study of glioma-infiltrating T cells after dendritic cell vaccination. Germline CDR1 is SGHDT and CDR2 is YYEEEE. The trim removed 5 bases at V and 5 bases at J, leaving 9 bases unmatched. The CDR3 has 15 residues. TCRdb keeps only in-frame clones here, not all; method: immunoSEQ multiplex PCR. The sample lists roughly 60,000 clones, roughly 80% seen once, with 15% to 18% in the top ten. The time point here: after dendritic cell vaccination, including at tumor progression/relapse. Patients had residual fresh-frozen tumor tissue and more than two years of survival data.

The V call is TRBV5-6, the J call TRBJ2-3, with 9 bases identical to TRBD2. Specimen: blood, collected after dendritic cell vaccination. This TCR came from a human donor with glioblastoma. The CDR3 DNA reads TGTGCCAGCAGTCCGATAGCGGGGGTCGGAGATACGCAGTATTTT. It specifies CASSPIAGVGDTQYF.